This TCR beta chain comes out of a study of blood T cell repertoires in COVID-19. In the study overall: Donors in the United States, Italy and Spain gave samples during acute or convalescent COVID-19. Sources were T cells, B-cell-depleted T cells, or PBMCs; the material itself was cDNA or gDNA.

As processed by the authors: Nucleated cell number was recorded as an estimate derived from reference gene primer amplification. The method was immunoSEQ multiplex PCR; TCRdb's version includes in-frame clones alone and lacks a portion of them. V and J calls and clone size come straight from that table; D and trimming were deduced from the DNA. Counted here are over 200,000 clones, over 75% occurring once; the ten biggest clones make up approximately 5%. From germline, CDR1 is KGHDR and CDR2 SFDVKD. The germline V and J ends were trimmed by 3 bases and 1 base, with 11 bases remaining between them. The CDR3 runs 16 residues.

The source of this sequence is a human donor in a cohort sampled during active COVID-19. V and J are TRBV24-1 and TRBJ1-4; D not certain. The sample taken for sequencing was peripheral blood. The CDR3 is CATSDGGRGTNEKLFF. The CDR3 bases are TGTGCCACCAGTGATGGAGGACGGGGAACTAATGAAAAACTGTTTTTT.